Below, one TCR beta chain is given with its context. The specificity of this receptor is unknown. Base qualities are not provided; no much larger clone lies one nucleotide away. The immunoSEQ Assay, a bias-controlled multiplex PCR, was used to amplify TCRbeta CDR3 regions from genomic DNA. In the original analysis: The number of nucleated cells in each sample was estimated from the amplification of reference gene primers within the assay. To quantify the absolute abundance of each unique TCRbeta CDR3 rearrangement, sequence reads were collapsed and filtered. For each sample, productive Simpson clonality was calculated by taking the square root of Simpson's diversity index across productive rearrangements. TCRdb retrieved this table from immuneACCESS and kept in-frame rearrangements only. Not all clones are present; in checked studies, unresolved V genes account for under half, and no reason is known for the remainder. From that table come the V and J calls and clone size; the DNA was used to work out D and trimming. This sample comprises a few hundred thousand clones, around 87% of them detected only once. Jointly, the top ten make up over 2% of the sample.

The sample belongs to a study of blood T cell repertoires in COVID-19 (TCRdb year 2020). Regarding the research as a whole: The collaborator samples originated in the United States, Italy and Spain and spanned the acute and convalescent phases of COVID-19. The repertoires were made available in a free public database intended to serve as a resource for research on the immune response to SARS-CoV-2. Where available, HLA class I and class II types were obtained from metadata supplied by the sample provider rather than from assay-based typing. Samples came from the ongoing ImmuneRACE study (first 160 participants) plus 1,254 subjects from 6 global collaborators. The sample metadata nearly always contained a de-identified subject ID, COVID-19 status, age in years and sex. The prospective study material was composed of cDNA or gDNA derived from T cells, B-cell-depleted T cells, or PBMCs. The dataset comprised deeply sampled blood TCRbeta repertoires from subjects exposed to, actively infected with, or recovered from COVID-19.

The CDR3, from cysteine to phenylalanine, totals 15 residues. Only the CDR3 portion is preserved as DNA: 45 bases, with reading frame beginning at the first base. Reading the germline V gene gives CDR1 KGHSH and CDR2 LQKENI. A distance of 18 bases separates the germline ends of V and J, which lose 3 bases and 9 bases respectively. Each collaborating institution followed its own protocols to collect whole blood in K2EDTA tubes. Collaborator samples were shipped for TCRbeta analysis as frozen whole blood, isolated PBMCs, or DNA extracted from either sample type. General conclusions and limits of the study: The amount of clinical and demographic metadata varied by source and participant and was provided uncurated.

Material for sequencing was peripheral blood. This sequence originates from a woman between 45 and 60 years old with acute or convalescent COVID-19. In this chain, TRBV18 is recombined with TRBJ1-5; the D gene is perhaps TRBD1, from 5 matching bases. In nucleotide form, the sequence is TGTGCCAGCTCACCGACGGACACACCAGGCAGGCCCCAGCATTTT. Translated, this gives CASSPTDTPGRPQHF.